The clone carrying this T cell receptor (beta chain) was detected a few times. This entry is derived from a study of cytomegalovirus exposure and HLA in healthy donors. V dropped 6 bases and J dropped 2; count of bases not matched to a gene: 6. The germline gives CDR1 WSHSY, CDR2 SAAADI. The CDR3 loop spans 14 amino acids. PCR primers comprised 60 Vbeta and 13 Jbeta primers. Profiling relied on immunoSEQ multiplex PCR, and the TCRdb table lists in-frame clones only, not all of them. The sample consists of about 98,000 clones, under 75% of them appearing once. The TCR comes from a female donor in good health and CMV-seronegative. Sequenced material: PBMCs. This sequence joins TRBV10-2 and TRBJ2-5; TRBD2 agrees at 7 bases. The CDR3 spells CASSLRTRQETQYF. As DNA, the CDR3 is TGCGCCAGCAGCCTGCGGACTAGACAAGAGACCCAGTACTTC.